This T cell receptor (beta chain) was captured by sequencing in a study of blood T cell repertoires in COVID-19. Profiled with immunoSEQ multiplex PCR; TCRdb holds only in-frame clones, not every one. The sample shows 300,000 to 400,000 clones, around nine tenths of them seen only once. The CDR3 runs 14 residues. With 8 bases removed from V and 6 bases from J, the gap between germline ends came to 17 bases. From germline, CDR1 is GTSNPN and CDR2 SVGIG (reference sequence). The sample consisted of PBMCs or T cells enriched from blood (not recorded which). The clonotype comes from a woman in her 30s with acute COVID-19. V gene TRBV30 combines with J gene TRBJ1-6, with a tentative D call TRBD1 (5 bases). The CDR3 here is CAGDTRGVNSPLHF. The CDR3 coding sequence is TGTGCCGGAGATACTCGGGGGGTTAATTCACCCCTCCACTTT.